The clone carrying this TCR beta chain was recorded a few times. TCRdb ran MiXCR on the 5' RACE reads and lists one entry per CDR3 protein. The sample includes under 200,000 distinct CDR3 sequences, 11% seen only once; the top ten take 3.5% to 4%. The data were taken from a study of T-cell memory formation after mild COVID-19. The length of the CDR3 is 12 residues. The V gene's germline CDR1 is KGHDR and CDR2 SFDVKD. V lost 9 bases and J 8 bases, leaving 14 bases between the germline ends. The material sequenced was PBMCs or a T cell subset sorted from them (not recorded which). This rearrangement joins TRBV24-1 to TRBJ2-3, with D maybe TRBD2 (5 bases). This TCR came from a man aged 18-30 years who had mild COVID-19 (a few samples of this study predate the infection). Cell type and time point are not known. CDR3 DNA sequence: TGTGCCACCCAGGCGGGCTGGGGTACGCAGTATTTT. Protein sequence: CATQAGWGTQYF.